Given below is one TCR beta chain in context. The sample belongs to a study of blood T cells in healthy people across ages. The authors ran a second PCR of roughly 7 to 11 cycles using a sample-barcoded 5' primer and a J-beta primer mix. TCRdb reprocessed the 5' RACE reads with MiXCR, giving one entry per CDR3 protein. The sample contains hundreds of thousands of distinct CDR3 sequences, 40% to 45% of which appear only once. This CDR3 region has 15 residues. Germline CDR1 and CDR2: ENHRY and SYGVKD. This clonotype was obtained from a man aged 80 or over in good health. The sequencing input was blood. V is TRBV10-3 and J is TRBJ2-5, with 7 bases identical to TRBD1. TRBJ2-7 explains the end of the DNA better; the J call may be wrong. The CDR3, as DNA: TGTGCCATCAGTGAGGGAACAGGGGCTAAGTACGAGCAGTACTTC. Translation gives CAISEGTGAKYEQYF.